This T cell receptor (beta chain) was obtained from a study of human T cells and chemical hapten exposure. Broader study findings: Unchanged with DPC sensitization were TCRs above 1 in 1000 frequency.

Between the trimmed V and J ends, which lost 7 bases and 5 bases, there was a span of 16 bases. The CDR3 totals 15 residues. Germline CDR1 SGHRS, CDR2 YFSETQ. Individual cDNA molecules in this library carried unique molecular identifiers. As originally analysed: Sampled TCR counts reached a median of around 94,000 per sample, with values ranging from about 23,224 to 700,000. TCRdb passed the RACE reads through MiXCR, listing each CDR3 protein once. The V and J calls shown here were made by TCRdb, not taken from the authors' results. The sample comprises about 41,000 distinct CDR3 sequences, 3.5% to 5% of which are singletons, and under 7% rests with the top ten. This clonotype was recorded a few times. Its antigen remains unidentified. The time point is: healthy volunteer bleed at 2 weeks. The authors extracted total RNA from unfractionated whole blood.

The rearrangement links TRBV5-1 to TRBJ1-6; tentative D call: TRBD1 (6 bases). The sequence was obtained from a human donor in good health. Some clones in this sample may be carry-over from other donors' samples. Sequencing was done on a sample of whole blood. CDR3 in amino acids: CASSRQDPNNSPLHF. The CDR3 bases are TGCGCCAGCTCCAGACAGGACCCAAATAATTCACCCCTCCACTTT. Drawing the rest from reference TRBV5-1 and TRBJ1-6, the complete variable domain is KAGVTQTPRYLIKTRGQQVTLSCSPISGHRSVSWYQQTPGQGLQFLFEYFSETQRNKGNFPGRFSGRQFSNSRSEMNVSTLELGDSALYLCASSRQDPNNSPLHFGNGTRLTVT.